Described below is a single T cell receptor (beta chain) sequence and its context. The antigen is undetermined. The sample belongs to a study of T-cell reconstitution after alpha-beta-depleted transplantation in children. Notes on the study in general: Counts and diversity of T cells one year after transplant came mostly from newly produced T cells. Two months or so post-transplant, alpha-beta T cells reportedly derived from several hundred expanded graft clones. Where some patients showed high TCRbeta diversity at day 60, it came from recipient T cells and thymic progenitors that had survived.

Unique molecular identifiers featured in how the TCRbeta library was prepared. Each CDR3 protein is one row after TCRdb ran MiXCR on the PCR reads. Of hundreds of thousands of distinct CDR3 sequences in the sample, over 10% are singletons; the top ten hold about 2.2%. Germline CDR1 PRHDT, CDR2 FYEKMQ (reference sequence). The trim removed 1 base at V and 7 bases at J, leaving 10 bases unmatched. CDR3 size: 16 residues. The clonotype comes from a male patient younger than 18 who had a stem cell transplant for acute myeloid leukemia, so the T cells may come from the graft donor. The sequencing here drew on PBMCs, mostly from graft donor cells, taken 360 days after TCRalphabeta/CD19-depleted stem cell transplant. The chain combines TRBV13 with TRBJ2-7, with 10 bases that match TRBD2. The CDR3 region has the DNA TGTGCCAGCAGCTTAGAGGCTAGCGGGAGCCCTTGGGAGCAGTACTTC. Translation: CASSLEASGSPWEQYF.